Described below is a single TCR beta chain sequence and its context. What it recognizes is unknown. The CDR3 has 14 residues. V was trimmed by 0 bases and J by 8 bases, leaving 13 bases between them. The germline gives CDR1 MGHRA, CDR2 YSYEKL. Assay: immunoSEQ multiplex PCR; the TCRdb copy retains only in-frame clones and omits some. The repertoire holds around 70,000 clones, with around two thirds as singletons. These data belong to a study of cytotoxic CD8 clonotypes in ibrutinib-treated CLL. Study as a whole: The sample average was 255,043 productive templates and 85,000 to 95,000 productive rearrangements. Study observations and caveats: Against age-matched healthy donors, baseline clonality ran higher and tracked circulating CD8+ T-cell counts. Clonality was elevated at ibrutinib response and had returned toward baseline at progression.

The specimen comprised PBMCs, sampled after 12 months of ibrutinib treatment. The chain carries TRBV4-1 and TRBJ1-2; unclear D gene. This clonotype originated in a human donor with chronic lymphocytic leukemia. CDR3 DNA sequence: TGCGCCAGCAGCCAAGAGGGCAGGCACCAGGGCTACACCTTC. Its protein product is CASSQEGRHQGYTF.